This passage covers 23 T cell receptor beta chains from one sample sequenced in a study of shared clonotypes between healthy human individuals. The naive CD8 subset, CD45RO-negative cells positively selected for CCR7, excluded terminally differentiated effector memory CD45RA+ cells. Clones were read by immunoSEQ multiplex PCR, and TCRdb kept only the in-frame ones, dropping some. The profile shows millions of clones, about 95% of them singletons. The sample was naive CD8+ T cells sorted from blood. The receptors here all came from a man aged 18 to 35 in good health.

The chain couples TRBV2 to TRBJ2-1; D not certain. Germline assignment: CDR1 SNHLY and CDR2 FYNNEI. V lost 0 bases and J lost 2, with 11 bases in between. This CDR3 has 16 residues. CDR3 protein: CASSEALERPYNEQFF. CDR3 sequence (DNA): TGTGCCAGCAGTGAAGCGCTGGAGCGACCCTACAATGAGCAGTTCTTC.

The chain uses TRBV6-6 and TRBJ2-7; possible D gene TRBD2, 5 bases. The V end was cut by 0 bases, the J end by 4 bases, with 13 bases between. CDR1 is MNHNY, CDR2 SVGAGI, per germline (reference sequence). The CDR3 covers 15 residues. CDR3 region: CASSYSDPTGYEQYF. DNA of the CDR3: TGTGCCAGCAGTTACTCCGACCCAACGGGGTACGAGCAGTACTTC.

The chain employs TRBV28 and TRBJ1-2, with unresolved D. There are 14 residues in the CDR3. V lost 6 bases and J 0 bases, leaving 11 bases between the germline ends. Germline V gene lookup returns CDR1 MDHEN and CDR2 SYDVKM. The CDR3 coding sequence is TGTGCCAGCAGCCGGGCCACCTCTAACTATGGCTACACCTTC. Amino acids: CASSRATSNYGYTF.

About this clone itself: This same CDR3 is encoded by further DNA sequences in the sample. The CDR3 here is CAISESGGTDTQYF. Here the CDR3 DNA reads TGTGCCATCAGTGAGTCGGGCGGCACAGATACGCAGTATTTT. The chain couples TRBV10-3 to TRBJ2-3, with unresolved D. CDR1 is ENHRY, CDR2 SYGVKD, per germline. Trimming took 0 bases from V and 1 from J, leaving 5 bases between them. The CDR3 totals 14 residues.

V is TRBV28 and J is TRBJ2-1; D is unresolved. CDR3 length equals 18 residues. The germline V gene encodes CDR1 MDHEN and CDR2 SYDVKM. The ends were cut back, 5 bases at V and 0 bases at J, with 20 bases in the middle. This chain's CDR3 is CASSKPYSTGPSYNEQFF. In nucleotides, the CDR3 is TGTGCCAGCAGTAAACCCTATAGTACCGGCCCCTCCTACAATGAGCAGTTCTTC.

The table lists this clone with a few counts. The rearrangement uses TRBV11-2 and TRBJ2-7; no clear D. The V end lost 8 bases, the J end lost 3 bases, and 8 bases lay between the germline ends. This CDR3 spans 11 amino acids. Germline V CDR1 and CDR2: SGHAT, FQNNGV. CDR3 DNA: TGTGCCAGCCTAAGTAACTACGAGCAGTACTTC. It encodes CASLSNYEQYF.

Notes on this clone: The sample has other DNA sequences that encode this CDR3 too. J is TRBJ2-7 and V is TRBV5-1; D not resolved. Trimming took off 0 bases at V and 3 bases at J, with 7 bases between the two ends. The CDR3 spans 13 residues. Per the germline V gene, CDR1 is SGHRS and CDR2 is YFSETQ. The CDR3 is CASSLERSYEQYF. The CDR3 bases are TGCGCCAGCAGCTTGGAGAGGAGCTACGAGCAGTACTTC.

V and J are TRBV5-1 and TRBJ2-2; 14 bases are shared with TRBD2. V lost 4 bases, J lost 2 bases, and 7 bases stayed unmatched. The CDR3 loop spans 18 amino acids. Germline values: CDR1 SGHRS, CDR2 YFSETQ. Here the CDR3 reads CASSPWGLAGVNTGELFF. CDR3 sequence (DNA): TGCGCCAGCAGCCCGTGGGGACTAGCGGGAGTAAACACCGGGGAGCTGTTTTTT. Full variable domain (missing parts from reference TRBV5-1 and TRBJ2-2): KAGVTQTPRYLIKTRGQQVTLSCSPISGHRSVSWYQQTPGQGLQFLFEYFSETQRNKGNFPGRFSGRQFSNSRSEMNVSTLELGDSALYLCASSPWGLAGVNTGELFFGEGSRLTVL.

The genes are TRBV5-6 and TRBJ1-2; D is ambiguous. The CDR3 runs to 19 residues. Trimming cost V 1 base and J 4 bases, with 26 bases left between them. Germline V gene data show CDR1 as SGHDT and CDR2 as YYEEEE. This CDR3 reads CASSLWNSVGRLQGYGYTF. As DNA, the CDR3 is TGTGCCAGCAGCTTGTGGAATAGCGTGGGCAGGCTCCAAGGCTATGGCTACACCTTC.

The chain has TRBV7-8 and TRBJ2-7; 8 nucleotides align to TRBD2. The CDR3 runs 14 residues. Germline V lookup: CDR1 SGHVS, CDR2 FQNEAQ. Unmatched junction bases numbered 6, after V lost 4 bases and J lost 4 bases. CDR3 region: CASSSTSVTYEQYF. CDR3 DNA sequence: TGTGCCAGCAGCTCGACTAGCGTTACTTACGAGCAGTACTTC.

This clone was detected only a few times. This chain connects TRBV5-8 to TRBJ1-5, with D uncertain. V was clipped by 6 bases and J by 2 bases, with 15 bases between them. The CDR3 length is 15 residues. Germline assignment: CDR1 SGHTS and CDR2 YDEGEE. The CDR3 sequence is CASTLSGERNQPQHF. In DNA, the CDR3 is TGTGCCAGCACCCTGTCAGGAGAACGCAATCAGCCCCAGCATTTT.

The CDR3 bases are TGTGCCAGCAGCTTGGGGGGATTCCACTCTGGAAACACCATATATTTT. This translates into CASSLGGFHSGNTIYF. The V and J genes are TRBV5-6 and TRBJ1-3, with D uncertain. This CDR3 has 16 amino acids. The V and J ends lost 0 bases and 0 bases respectively, with 10 bases between them. The germline V gene encodes CDR1 SGHDT and CDR2 YYEEEE.

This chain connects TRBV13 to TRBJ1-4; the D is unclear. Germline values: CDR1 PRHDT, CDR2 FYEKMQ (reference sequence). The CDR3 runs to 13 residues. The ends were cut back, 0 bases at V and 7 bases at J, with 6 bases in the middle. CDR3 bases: TGTGCCAGCAGCTTAGGCGAGGGTGAAAAACTGTTTTTT. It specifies CASSLGEGEKLFF.

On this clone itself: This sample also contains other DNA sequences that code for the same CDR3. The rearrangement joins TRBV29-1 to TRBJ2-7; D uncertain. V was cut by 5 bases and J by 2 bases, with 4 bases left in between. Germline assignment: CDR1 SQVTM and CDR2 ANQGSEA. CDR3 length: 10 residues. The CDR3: CSVLTYEQYF. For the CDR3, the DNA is TGCAGCGTTTTAACCTACGAGCAGTACTTC.

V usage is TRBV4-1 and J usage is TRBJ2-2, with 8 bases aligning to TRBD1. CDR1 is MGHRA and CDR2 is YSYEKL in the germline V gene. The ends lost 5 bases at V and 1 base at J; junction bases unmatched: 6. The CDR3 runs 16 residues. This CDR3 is CASSLDRALNTGELFF. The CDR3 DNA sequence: TGCGCCAGCAGCTTGGACAGGGCGCTGAACACCGGGGAGCTGTTTTTT.

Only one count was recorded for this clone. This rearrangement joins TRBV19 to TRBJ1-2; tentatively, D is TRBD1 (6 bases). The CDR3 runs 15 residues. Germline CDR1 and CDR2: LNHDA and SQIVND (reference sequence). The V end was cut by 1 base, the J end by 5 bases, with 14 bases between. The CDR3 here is CASSIAPGQQYGYTF. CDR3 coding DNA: TGTGCCAGTAGTATAGCACCCGGACAGCAATATGGCTACACCTTC.

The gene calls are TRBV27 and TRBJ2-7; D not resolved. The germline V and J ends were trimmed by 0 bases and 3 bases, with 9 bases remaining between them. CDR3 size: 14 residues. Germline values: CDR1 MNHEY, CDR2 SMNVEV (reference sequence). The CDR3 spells CASSLSRSLYEQYF. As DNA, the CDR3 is TGTGCCAGCAGTTTATCGCGGAGCCTCTACGAGCAGTACTTC.

CDR3 nucleotides: TGTGCCAGCAGTTTCGAGGGCAAGAGGAATCAGCCCCAGCATTTT. This translates into CASSFEGKRNQPQHF. The V call is TRBV28, the J call TRBJ1-5, with D unclear. CDR3 size: 15 residues. The germline V gene has CDR1 MDHEN and CDR2 SYDVKM. The V and J ends lost 3 bases and 4 bases respectively, with 13 bases between them. Full variable domain (rest looked up from reference TRBV28 and TRBJ1-5): DVKVTQSSRYLVKRTGEKVFLECVQDMDHENMFWYRQDPGLGLRLIYFSYDVKMKEKGDIPEGYSVSREKKERFSLILESASTNQTSMYLCASSFEGKRNQPQHFGDGTRLSIL.

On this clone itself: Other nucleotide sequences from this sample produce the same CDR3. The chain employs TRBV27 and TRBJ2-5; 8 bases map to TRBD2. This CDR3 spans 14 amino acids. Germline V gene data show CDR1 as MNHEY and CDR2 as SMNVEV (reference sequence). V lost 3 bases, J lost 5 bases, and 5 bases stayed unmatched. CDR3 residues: CASSLLRGGETQYF. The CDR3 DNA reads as TGTGCCAGCAGTTTGCTTCGGGGGGGGGAGACCCAGTACTTC.

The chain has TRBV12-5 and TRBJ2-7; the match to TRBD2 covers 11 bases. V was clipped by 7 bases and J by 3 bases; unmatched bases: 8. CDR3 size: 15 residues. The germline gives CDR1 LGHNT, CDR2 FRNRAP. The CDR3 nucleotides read TGTGCTAGTGCCTCCACTAGCGGGAGTATCTACGAGCAGTACTTC. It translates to CASASTSGSIYEQYF.

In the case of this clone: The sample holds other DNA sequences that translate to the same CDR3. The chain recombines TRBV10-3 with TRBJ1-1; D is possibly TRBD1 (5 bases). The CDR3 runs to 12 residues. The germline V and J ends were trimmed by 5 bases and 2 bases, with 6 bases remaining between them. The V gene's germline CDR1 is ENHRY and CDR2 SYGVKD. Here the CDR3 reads CAISTGNTEAFF. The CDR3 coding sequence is TGTGCCATCAGTACAGGTAACACTGAAGCTTTCTTT.

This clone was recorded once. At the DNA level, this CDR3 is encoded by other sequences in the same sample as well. The CDR3 DNA reads as TGTGCTAGTGGTTTGAGCACAGATACGCAGTATTTT. Its protein product is CASGLSTDTQYF. This sequence joins TRBV12-5 and TRBJ2-3; D remains ambiguous. The germline V and J ends were trimmed by 2 bases and 0 bases, with 0 bases remaining between them. Germline CDR1 is LGHNT and CDR2 is FRNRAP. This CDR3 region has 12 residues.

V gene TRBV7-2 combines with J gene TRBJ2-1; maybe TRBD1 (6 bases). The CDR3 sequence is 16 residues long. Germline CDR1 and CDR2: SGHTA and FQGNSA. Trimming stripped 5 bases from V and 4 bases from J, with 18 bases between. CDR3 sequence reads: CASSLRGTLQYNEQFF. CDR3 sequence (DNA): TGTGCCAGCAGCCTTAGAGGGACATTGCAGTACAATGAGCAGTTCTTC.